This is a list of T cell receptor beta chains from one sample in a study of blood T cell repertoires in COVID-19. Produced via immunoSEQ multiplex PCR; TCRdb's table is partial and in-frame only. The profile covers about 320,000 clones, with approximately 88% appearing a single time and approximately 4.7% taken by the ten largest. The sequenced material came from PBMCs or T cells enriched from blood (not recorded which). All receptors derive from a man between 60 and 70 years old who had recovered from COVID-19. The CDR3 runs from the conserved cysteine through the conserved F or W. The order of the fields is clone size, V gene, D gene, J gene, CDR3 DNA, CDR3 protein. A D gene is named only where the DNA matches it firmly. Clone size is stated in some rows and not others, as once, few, many or a class when expanded.

.	TRBV6-5	TRBD1	TRBJ2-5	TGTGCCAGCAGCTGGACAGGCCAAGAGACCCAGTACTTC	CASSWTGQETQYF
.	TRBV27	.	TRBJ2-2	TGTGCCAGCAGGACTAGCACCGGGGAGCTGTTTTTT	CASRTSTGELFF
.	TRBV5-4	.	TRBJ1-1	TGTGCCAGCAGCCGAGGCGCGGCTGAAGCTTTCTTT	CASSRGAAEAFF
.	TRBV21-1	.	TRBJ2-3	TGTGCCAGCAGGACTCCCGCCAAGGGCACAGATACGCAGTATTTT	CASRTPAKGTDTQYF
once	TRBV6-5	TRBD1	TRBJ1-6	TGTGCCAGCAAAAGGGAGACAGGGTACAATTCACCCCTCCACTTT	CASKRETGYNSPLHF
.	TRBV19	TRBD2	TRBJ2-2	TGTGCCAGCAGACGACCTAGCGGGAGTTTCTTCACCGGGGAGCTGTTTTTT	CASRRPSGSFFTGELFF
.	TRBV5-1	.	TRBJ1-1	TGCGCCAGCAGCCCCGCCCCGGGGGGGAGTATCGAAGCTTTCTTT	CASSPAPGGSIEAFF
.	TRBV28	TRBD1	TRBJ1-5	TGTGCCAGCAGTTTAACCACAGGGGGGGGCAATCAGCCCCAGCATTTT	CASSLTTGGGNQPQHF
.	TRBV27	TRBD2	TRBJ2-2	TGTGCCAGCAGTCCCTGGACTAGCGGGAGTTGGACCGGGGAGCTGTTTTTT	CASSPWTSGSWTGELFF
.	TRBV20-1	TRBD2	TRBJ2-2	TGCAGTGCTAGTCGACTAGCGGGAGGATCGAACACCGGGGAGCTGTTTTTT	CSASRLAGGSNTGELFF
.	TRBV7-8	TRBD1	TRBJ1-2	TGTGCCAGCAGCTTGAAAGACAGGGCCCTATATGGCTACACCTTC	CASSLKDRALYGYTF
.	TRBV27	.	TRBJ2-5	TGTGCCAGCAGCCTCATTAAGACACCTCAAGAGACCCAGTACTTC	CASSLIKTPQETQYF
.	TRBV15	TRBD1	TRBJ2-2	TGTGCCACCAGCAGTGGACAGGGACCGAACACCGGGGAGCTGTTTTTT	CATSSGQGPNTGELFF
once	TRBV6-5	TRBD1	TRBJ1-5	TGTGCCAGCAGCCCCGACAGGGGAAGGAATCAGCCCCAGCATTTT	CASSPDRGRNQPQHF
.	TRBV29-1	TRBD1	TRBJ2-5	TGCAGCGTTTCTGGACAGGGAGGCGAGACCCAGTACTTC	CSVSGQGGETQYF
.	TRBV7-3	.	TRBJ2-2	TGTGCCAGCAGCTTAATCACGAACACCGGGGAGCTGTTTTTT	CASSLITNTGELFF
.	TRBV6-2/TRBV6-3	TRBD1	TRBJ1-5	TGTGCCAGCAGTTACTCGAGACAGGGGGCTGGTGGCAATCAGCCCCAGCATTTT	CASSYSRQGAGGNQPQHF
.	TRBV4-2	TRBD1	TRBJ1-1	TGTGCCAGCAGCCAGGCGGGGACAGCGAACACTGAAGCTTTCTTT	CASSQAGTANTEAFF
.	TRBV5-4	TRBD2	TRBJ2-1	TGTGCCAGCAGCTTGGCTGGTCCTAGCGGGTATAATGAGCAGTTCTTC	CASSLAGPSGYNEQFF
once	TRBV13	.	TRBJ1-1	TGTGCCAGCAGCTTACGAGAGGGAAGCACTGAAGCTTTCTTT	CASSLREGSTEAFF